The 8 T cell receptor beta chains below come from one sample, sequenced in a study of blood T cell repertoires in COVID-19 (dated by TCRdb to the early 2020s). The library was generated by the immunoSEQ multiplex PCR assay. TCRdb limited this immuneACCESS table to in-frame rearrangements with V and J called. A share of clones is missing; checked studies link under half to unresolved V genes, and the rest is unexplained. The sample table records around 380,000 clones; 81% of these occur just once. Jointly, the top ten make up approximately 1% of the sample. Sequenced input: peripheral blood. These receptors came from a human donor with acute or convalescent COVID-19. The donor label of this sample is uncertain.

The rearrangement links TRBV6-1 to TRBJ2-7, with D unclear. V was trimmed by 4 bases and J by 3 bases, leaving 7 bases between them. Germline V gives CDR1 MNHNS, CDR2 SASEGT. This CDR3 comprises 12 residues. CDR3 residues: CASSVARYEQYF. In DNA, the CDR3 is TGTGCCAGCAGTGTAGCCCGCTACGAGCAGTACTTC.

The genes are TRBV11-2 and TRBJ1-6, with D tentatively TRBD1 (6 bases). The V end lost 4 bases, the J end lost 10 bases, and 11 bases lay between the germline ends. The CDR3 contains 13 residues. CDR1 and CDR2 (germline): SGHAT, FQNNGV. Written as DNA, the CDR3 is TGTGCCAGCAGCTCACACAGGGTCTCACCCCTCCACTTT. As protein: CASSSHRVSPLHF.

The genes are TRBV3-1 (or the pseudogene TRBV3-2) and TRBJ1-1; tentative D call: TRBD1 (6 bases). Trimming removed 3 bases at V and 3 bases at J, with 14 bases between. CDR1 and CDR2 (germline): LGHDT, YNNKEL (reference sequence). The CDR3 is 15 amino acids. CDR3 sequence reads: CASSHGHRADTEAFF. The DNA of the CDR3 is TGTGCCAGCAGCCATGGGCACAGGGCGGACACTGAAGCTTTCTTT.

J is TRBJ1-2 and V is TRBV6-5; D perhaps matches TRBD1 (5 bases). The CDR3 length is 14 residues. Germline lookup yields CDR1 MNHEY and CDR2 SVGAGI. The germline V and J ends were trimmed by 6 bases and 4 bases, with 15 bases remaining between them. The CDR3 sequence: CASREGPTFYGYTF. The CDR3 nucleotides read TGTGCCAGCAGGGAGGGACCGACGTTCTATGGCTACACCTTC.

The chain is built from TRBV7-2 and TRBJ2-3; TRBD2 agrees at 12 bases. There are 14 residues in the CDR3. With V trimmed by 1 base and J by 8 bases, 1 base remained unmatched. The germline V gene has CDR1 SGHTA and CDR2 FQGNSA. CDR3 sequence (DNA): TGTGCCAGCAGCTTAGAACTAGCGGGAGGTACGCAGTATTTT. It translates to CASSLELAGGTQYF.

J is TRBJ1-1 and V is TRBV3-1 (or the pseudogene TRBV3-2); D is undetermined. The CDR3 contains 15 residues. Looked up from germline, CDR1 is LGHDT and CDR2 is YNNKEL (reference sequence). With 7 bases removed from V and 6 bases from J, the gap between germline ends came to 21 bases. The CDR3 reads CASIPTRSESSEAFF. The CDR3 nucleotides read TGTGCCAGCATCCCGACACGGTCGGAATCCTCTGAAGCTTTCTTT.

Concerning this clone itself: This sample includes further DNA sequences coding for the same CDR3. The rearrangement joins TRBV15 to TRBJ2-2; 7 nucleotides align to TRBD1. V gave up 3 bases and J gave up 0 bases; unmatched junction bases: 1. There are 15 residues in the CDR3. Germline V CDR1 and CDR2: LNHNV, YYDKDF (reference sequence). The CDR3 sequence: CATSRGQTNTGELFF. The DNA for the CDR3 is TGTGCCACCAGCAGGGGACAGACGAACACCGGGGAGCTGTTTTTT.

This chain uses TRBV23-1 with TRBJ1-2, with 7 bases fitting TRBD1. Being an ORF, TRBV23-1 has a function that is uncertain. The CDR3 spans 16 residues. Losses at the gene ends were 0 bases for V and 1 base for J; bases not matched to a gene: 5. The CDR3 bases are TGCGCCAGCAGTCAATCGAGGGGGCGTTTTAACTATGGCTACACCTTC. This sequence encodes CASSQSRGRFNYGYTF.